The 25 T cell receptor beta chains given below trace back to one sample, sequenced in a study of identical twins. MiXCR, applied by TCRdb to the 5' RACE reads, yields one record per CDR3 protein. The sample consists of a few hundred thousand distinct CDR3 sequences, roughly 9.9% of them appearing once. This sample also belongs to another study, concerning yellow fever vaccine responses in identical twins.

Sequenced sample: PBMCs. The receptors come from a young woman in good health.

The rearrangement links TRBV29-1 to TRBJ2-3; TRBD2 matches 8 bases. The CDR3 loop spans 15 amino acids. The germline V gene has CDR1 SQVTM and CDR2 ANQGSEA. V lost 3 bases, J lost 1 base, and 6 bases stayed unmatched. CDR3 protein: CSVDPVAGRTDTQYF. The CDR3, as DNA: TGCAGCGTTGATCCGGTAGCGGGACGCACAGATACGCAGTATTTT.

This clonotype was observed a handful of times. The V gene is TRBV5-1, the J gene TRBJ2-2; 9 bases map to TRBD1. Germline CDR1 and CDR2: SGHRS and YFSETQ. This CDR3 contains 16 residues. The V and J ends lost 4 bases and 6 bases, in that order; junction bases with no gene match: 10. The DNA for the CDR3 is TGCGCCAGCAGCCCACAAAGACAGGGGGGTTCCGGGGAGCTGTTTTTT. Protein product: CASSPQRQGGSGELFF.

In this sample, this clonotype turned up a few times. The chain recombines TRBV12-3 or TRBV12-4 with TRBJ2-7, with TRBD1 matching over 7 bases. The CDR3 is 14 amino acids. The ends lost 5 bases at V and 5 bases at J; junction bases unmatched: 9. The CDR3 protein is CASSPDRAVDEQYF. CDR3 nucleotides: TGTGCCAGCAGTCCCGACAGGGCTGTCGACGAGCAGTACTTC.

In this sample, this clonotype turned up many times. The chain is built from TRBV12-3 or TRBV12-4 and TRBJ1-6, with D possibly matching TRBD1 (6 bases). V lost 4 bases and J lost 8, with 12 bases in between. The CDR3 runs to 14 residues. CDR3: CASSSGEGYSPLHF. CDR3 in DNA: TGTGCCAGCAGTTCAGGGGAGGGATATTCACCCCTCCACTTT.

The rearrangement uses TRBV20-1 and TRBJ2-7; TRBD2 matches 11 bases. This CDR3 spans 16 amino acids. The germline V gene encodes CDR1 DFQATT and CDR2 SNEGSKA (reference sequence). The V and J ends lost 5 bases and 4 bases, in that order; junction bases with no gene match: 13. The DNA of the CDR3 is TGCAGTGCTCTCACCTTACTAGCGGGGGATCGTTACGAGCAGTACTTC. Translated, it gives CSALTLLAGDRYEQYF.

This clonotype was detected ten times or more. This rearrangement joins TRBV6-1 to TRBJ2-2; 7 bases agree with TRBD1. The V gene end was trimmed by 6 bases and the J gene end by 7 bases; junction bases not matched to a gene: 8. CDR1 is MNHNS, CDR2 SASEGT, per germline. The CDR3 loop spans 14 amino acids. DNA of the CDR3: TGTGCCAGCAGAAGAGGGGGCGCGAGCGGGGAGCTGTTTTTT. Encoded protein: CASRRGGASGELFF.

At least ten counts were recorded for this clonotype. This rearrangement joins TRBV9 to TRBJ1-3; D is unresolved. The V gene's germline CDR1 is SGDLS and CDR2 YYNGEE. Trimming pared 3 bases from V and 0 bases from J, leaving 10 bases between. There are 15 residues in the CDR3. The CDR3 DNA reads TGTGCCAGCAGCGCCCGAGGAGACTCTGGAAACACCATATATTTT. This codes for CASSARGDSGNTIYF. The whole variable domain, filled in from reference TRBV9 and TRBJ1-3, reads DSGVTQTPKHLITATGQRVTLRCSPRSGDLSVYWYQQSLDQGLQFLIQYYNGEERAKGNILERFSAQQFPDLHSELNLSSLELGDSALYFCASSARGDSGNTIYFGEGSWLTVV.

This chain uses TRBV10-3 with TRBJ1-1; D not certain. Trimming took off 2 bases at V and 6 bases at J, with 13 bases between the two ends. The CDR3 spans 14 residues. Germline CDR1 reads ENHRY; CDR2 reads SYGVKD. CDR3 in DNA: TGTGCCATCAGTGAGAGAAGGACTGGCGCTGAAGCTTTCTTT. As protein: CAISERRTGAEAFF.

This clonotype has just a few counts. The chain recombines TRBV7-2 with TRBJ2-5; the D gene is possibly TRBD1 (6 bases). V lost 1 base, J lost 5 bases, and 14 bases lay in between. The V gene's germline CDR1 is SGHTA and CDR2 FQGNSA. The CDR3 extends over 15 amino acids. The CDR3 DNA reads as TGTGCCAGCAGCTTAGAGGGACCGCAGGGGGAGACCCAGTACTTC. This translates into CASSLEGPQGETQYF. The full variable domain, rest sourced from reference TRBV7-2 and TRBJ2-5, is GAGVSQSPSNKVTEKGKDVELRCDPISGHTALYWYRQSLGQGLEFLIYFQGNSAPDKSGLPSDRFSAERTGGSVSTLTIQRTQQEDSAVYLCASSLEGPQGETQYFGPGTRLLVL.

This clonotype was counted ten times or more. V gene TRBV12-3 or TRBV12-4 combines with J gene TRBJ2-7; 7 bases fit TRBD2. The CDR3 runs to 14 residues. V was pared by 2 bases and J by 2 bases, with 3 bases of the junction left unmatched. This CDR3 is CASSLSGVPYEQYF. In nucleotides, the CDR3 is TGTGCCAGCAGTTTAAGCGGGGTCCCCTACGAGCAGTACTTC.

This clonotype was seen many times. V and J are TRBV3-1 and TRBJ1-1; D is perhaps TRBD1 (5 bases). Per the germline V gene, CDR1 is LGHDT and CDR2 is YNNKEL (reference sequence). This CDR3 has 14 amino acids. The ends were cut back, 4 bases at V and 3 bases at J, with 12 bases in the middle. In DNA form, the CDR3 reads TGTGCCAGCAGCCCTTCATTCAGGGACACTGAAGCTTTCTTT. The encoded protein is CASSPSFRDTEAFF.

This clonotype occurred a few times. This chain links TRBV15 with TRBJ2-2, with 8 bases matching TRBD1. V shed 8 bases, J shed 1 base, and the junction held 12 bases outside the gene matches. The CDR3 runs 17 residues. CDR1 is LNHNV and CDR2 is YYDKDF in the germline V gene (reference sequence). This chain's CDR3 is CATGKFQGAGNTGELFF. The CDR3 DNA reads as TGTGCCACCGGCAAATTTCAGGGGGCTGGGAACACCGGGGAGCTGTTTTTT.

CDR3 nucleotide sequence: TGTGCCACCAAGAAACCGGGACACCAACACTACGAGCAGTACTTC. Encoded protein: CATKKPGHQHYEQYF. This chain connects TRBV6-1 to TRBJ2-7; TRBD1 might be the D (6 bases). Looked up from germline, CDR1 is MNHNS and CDR2 is SASEGT. With 10 bases removed from V and 3 bases from J, the gap between germline ends came to 22 bases. The CDR3 has 15 amino acids.

This rearrangement joins TRBV20-1 to TRBJ2-3, with D perhaps TRBD1 (5 bases). Germline CDR1 and CDR2: DFQATT and SNEGSKA (reference sequence). The CDR3 runs to 13 residues. Trimming removed 8 bases at V and 2 bases at J, with 14 bases between. The CDR3 bases are TGCAGTCCCTCTCAGGGTTCCACAGATACGCAGTATTTT. This sequence encodes CSPSQGSTDTQYF.

The rearrangement links TRBV6-2 or TRBV6-3 to TRBJ2-2, with 14 bases aligning to TRBD2. The V and J ends lost 7 bases and 5 bases, in that order; junction bases with no gene match: 6. Germline V lookup: CDR1 MNHEY, CDR2 SVGEGT. CDR3 length: 16 residues. The DNA of the CDR3 is TGTGCCAGCAACTTGGGACTAGCGGGAGCTACCGGGGAGCTGTTTTTT. Translating gives CASNLGLAGATGELFF.

This clonotype was seen ten or more times. The J gene is TRBJ1-1, the V gene TRBV12-3 or TRBV12-4; D is unclear. There are 15 residues in the CDR3. V gave up 0 bases and J gave up 1 base, with 9 bases separating them. The CDR3 region has the DNA TGTGCCAGCAGTTTAGCCCCTAACTCGAACACTGAAGCTTTCTTT. It is translated as CASSLAPNSNTEAFF.

The chain joins TRBV6-2 or TRBV6-3 to TRBJ1-1; D may be TRBD1 (5 bases). V was clipped by 7 bases and J by 8 bases, with 11 bases between them. CDR3 length: 11 residues. Germline assignment: CDR1 MNHEY and CDR2 SVGEGT. The CDR3 spells CASTGDGEAFF. Written as DNA, the CDR3 is TGTGCCAGCACCGGGGACGGGGAAGCTTTCTTT.

This clonotype was seen only a few times. This chain connects TRBV5-1 to TRBJ2-7; D could derive from TRBD1 or TRBD2 (6 bases each). Germline CDR1 is SGHRS and CDR2 is YFSETQ. Trimming shortened V by 0 bases and J by 5 bases, and 21 bases separated the two germline ends. CDR3 length: 17 amino acids. CDR3 amino acids: CASSLDVGAGLWNEQYF. The CDR3 bases are TGCGCCAGCAGCTTGGATGTGGGGGCGGGGCTTTGGAACGAGCAGTACTTC.

The chain links TRBV10-3 to TRBJ1-2; D unresolved. Trimming stripped 3 bases from V and 4 bases from J, with 12 bases between. Germline V gives CDR1 ENHRY, CDR2 SYGVKD. The CDR3 runs to 14 residues. CDR3 DNA sequence: TGTGCCATCAGTGACCCGGGATTATCCTATGGCTACACCTTC. It yields the protein CAISDPGLSYGYTF.

The chain recombines TRBV7-2 with TRBJ2-7, with D tentatively TRBD2 (5 bases). The CDR3 runs 14 residues. Trimming took off 3 bases at V and 3 bases at J, with 12 bases between the two ends. The germline CDR1 and CDR2 sequences are SGHTA and FQGNSA. The CDR3 reads CASSLRTEDYEQYF. In DNA form, the CDR3 reads TGTGCCAGCAGCTTGAGGACGGAGGACTACGAGCAGTACTTC. Supplemented by reference TRBV7-2 and TRBJ2-7, the full variable domain reads GAGVSQSPSNKVTEKGKDVELRCDPISGHTALYWYRQSLGQGLEFLIYFQGNSAPDKSGLPSDRFSAERTGGSVSTLTIQRTQQEDSAVYLCASSLRTEDYEQYFGPGTRLTVT.

This clonotype was observed a handful of times. V gene TRBV20-1 combines with J gene TRBJ1-6; 9 nucleotides align to TRBD1. CDR1 DFQATT and CDR2 SNEGSKA come from the germline V gene (reference sequence). CDR3 length equals 14 residues. Trimming took 5 bases from V and 5 from J; bases not matched to a gene: 4. This CDR3 is CSAPGQGNNSPLHF. The CDR3, as DNA: TGCAGTGCTCCCGGACAGGGGAATAATTCACCCCTCCACTTT.

The rearrangement links TRBV18 to TRBJ2-3; D is perhaps TRBD1 or TRBD2 (5 bases each). Between the trimmed V and J ends, which lost 1 base and 9 bases, there was a span of 26 bases. The CDR3 consists of 18 residues. The germline V gene encodes CDR1 KGHSH and CDR2 LQKENI. DNA of the CDR3: TGTGCCAGCTCACCACTGTCCCAAAGGACCGCGCCCTGGGGGACGCAGTATTTT. It specifies CASSPLSQRTAPWGTQYF. Full variable domain (rest looked up from reference TRBV18 and TRBJ2-3): NAGVMQNPRHLVRRRGQEARLRCSPMKGHSHVYWYRQLPEEGLKFMVYLQKENIIDESGMPKERFSAEFPKEGPSILRIQQVVRGDSAAYFCASSPLSQRTAPWGTQYFGPGTRLTVL.

This clonotype came up a few times. The gene calls are TRBV12-3 or TRBV12-4 and TRBJ1-2, with D unclear. This CDR3 has 11 residues. The ends were cut back, 10 bases at V and 8 bases at J, with 14 bases in the middle. The CDR3 nucleotides are TGTGCCAACGAGGAGGGCAACGGCTACACCTTC. The encoded protein is CANEEGNGYTF.

The chain is built from TRBV11-1 and TRBJ2-7, with a possible D match to TRBD2 (6 bases). Germline CDR1 reads SGHAT; CDR2 reads FQDESV (reference sequence). The germline V and J ends were trimmed by 1 base and 2 bases, with 21 bases remaining between them. This CDR3 comprises 18 residues. CDR3 amino acids: CASSLVGREREKAYEQYF. The CDR3 DNA follows: TGTGCCAGCAGCTTAGTAGGGCGGGAACGGGAAAAGGCCTACGAGCAGTACTTC.

This clonotype was observed a few times. The chain employs TRBV20-1 and TRBJ2-1, with D unclear. This CDR3 comprises 15 residues. The V end was cut by 6 bases, the J end by 7 bases, with 22 bases between. Germline CDR1 and CDR2: DFQATT and SNEGSKA (reference sequence). CDR3 sequence: CSALPGPPEPNEQFF. The DNA for the CDR3 is TGCAGTGCCCTCCCCGGCCCGCCTGAACCGAATGAGCAGTTCTTC.